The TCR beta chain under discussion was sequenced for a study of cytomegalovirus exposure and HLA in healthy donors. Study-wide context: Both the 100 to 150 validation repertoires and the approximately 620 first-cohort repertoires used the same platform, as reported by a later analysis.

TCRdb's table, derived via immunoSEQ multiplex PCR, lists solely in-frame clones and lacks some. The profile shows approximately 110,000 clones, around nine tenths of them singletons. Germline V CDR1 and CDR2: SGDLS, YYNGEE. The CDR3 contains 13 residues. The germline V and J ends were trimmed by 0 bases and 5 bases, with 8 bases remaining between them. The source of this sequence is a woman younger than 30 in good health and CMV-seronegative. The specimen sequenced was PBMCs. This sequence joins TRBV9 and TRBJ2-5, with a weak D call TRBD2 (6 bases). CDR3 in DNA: TGTGCCAGCAGCGTAGGACTAGAGGAGACCCAGTACTTC. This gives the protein CASSVGLEETQYF. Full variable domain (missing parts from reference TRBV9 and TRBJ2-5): DSGVTQTPKHLITATGQRVTLRCSPRSGDLSVYWYQQSLDQGLQFLIQYYNGEERAKGNILERFSAQQFPDLHSELNLSSLELGDSALYFCASSVGLEETQYFGPGTRLLVL.